One sample yielded the 26 T cell receptor beta chains listed below, sequenced in a study of control samples from healthy donors and cancer patients (dated by TCRdb to 2019 to 2021). The receptor library was made with the immunoSEQ multiplex PCR assay. The clones in this table, taken by TCRdb from immuneACCESS, are in-frame only. Not every clone is retained; where verified, under half of the shortfall comes from an unresolved V gene, and the cause of the rest is unknown. For this sample there are roughly 170,000 clones; roughly 93% appear just once. The leading ten clones occupy roughly 1.5% of the sample. Sequencing was performed on blood. The receptors originated from a man aged 18-30 years in good health.

The chain carries TRBV19 and TRBJ1-5; possible D gene TRBD1, 6 bases. Germline V gene lookup returns CDR1 LNHDA and CDR2 SQIVND (reference sequence). Trimming removed 9 bases from V and 0 bases from J, with 18 bases in between. The CDR3 contains 16 residues. In nucleotides, the CDR3 is TGTGCCAGCCTCCGGGAACAGGGCTATAGCAATCAGCCCCAGCATTTT. Its protein is CASLREQGYSNQPQHF.

CDR3 amino acids: CASSPREGSGNTIYF. The CDR3 nucleotides read TGTGCCAGCAGCCCGAGGGAGGGGTCAGGAAACACCATATATTTT. This chain joins TRBV9 and TRBJ1-3; D is perhaps TRBD1 (5 bases). This CDR3 is 15 amino acids long. Trimming cost V 4 bases and J 4 bases, with 15 bases left between them. Germline V lookup: CDR1 SGDLS, CDR2 YYNGEE.

This chain joins TRBV3-1 (or the pseudogene TRBV3-2) and TRBJ1-1; 7 bases agree with TRBD1. V lost 4 bases to trimming and J lost 1 base; unmatched junction nucleotides: 3. The CDR3 covers 14 residues. Per germline, CDR1 LGHDT and CDR2 YNNKEL (reference sequence). CDR3: CASSPWTGNTEAFF. In nucleotides, the CDR3 is TGTGCCAGCAGCCCATGGACAGGGAACACTGAAGCTTTCTTT.

This clone was recorded once. J is TRBJ1-4 and V is TRBV19; D remains unclear. Between the trimmed V and J ends, which lost 5 bases and 4 bases, there was a span of 17 bases. This CDR3 has 16 residues. Germline V lookup: CDR1 LNHDA, CDR2 SQIVND (reference sequence). CDR3 sequence: CASSLTFPVLNEKLFF. The CDR3 DNA follows: TGTGCCAGTAGTCTGACCTTTCCGGTTCTTAATGAAAAACTGTTTTTT.

This chain connects TRBV2 to TRBJ2-3, with 8 bases identical to TRBD2. The germline V gene encodes CDR1 SNHLY and CDR2 FYNNEI. After removal of 5 bases from V and 3 bases from J, the junction contained 7 bases not matched to a gene. The CDR3 runs to 15 residues. CDR3 amino acids: CASSRSGVTTDTQYF. CDR3 coding DNA: TGTGCCAGCAGTCGTAGCGGGGTCACAACAGATACGCAGTATTTT.

The chain is built from TRBV5-6 and TRBJ2-4; tentative D call: TRBD1 (6 bases). The CDR3 sequence is 16 residues long. Looked up from germline, CDR1 is SGHDT and CDR2 is YYEEEE. Deletions cut 4 bases from V and 6 bases from J, with 20 bases between. The CDR3 bases are TGTGCCAGCAGCGGGGGACAATCACCCTCCTTAAACATTCAGTACTTC. It specifies CASSGGQSPSLNIQYF. Variable domain in full (rest from reference TRBV5-6 and TRBJ2-4): DAGVTQSPTHLIKTRGQQVTLRCSPKSGHDTVSWYQQALGQGPQFIFQYYEEEERQRGNFPDRFSGHQFPNYSSELNVNALLLGDSALYLCASSGGQSPSLNIQYFGAGTRLSVL.

The chain is built from TRBV5-1 and TRBJ1-1; no definite D call. The V and J ends lost 2 bases and 2 bases respectively, with 7 bases between them. The CDR3 runs to 13 residues. The germline V gene encodes CDR1 SGHRS and CDR2 YFSETQ. The CDR3 region is CASSFEGNTEAFF. DNA for the CDR3: TGCGCCAGCAGCTTCGAGGGAAACACTGAAGCTTTCTTT.

The chain recombines TRBV7-2 with TRBJ2-1, with 7 positions matching TRBD2. The V and J ends lost 7 bases and 8 bases, in that order; junction bases with no gene match: 23. Germline lookup yields CDR1 SGHTA and CDR2 FQGNSA. This CDR3 is 18 amino acids long. The CDR3 region is CASNSLFGGGWQSDEQFF. The CDR3 region has the DNA TGTGCCAGCAACAGCCTTTTTGGCGGGGGATGGCAAAGCGATGAGCAGTTCTTC.

This chain links TRBV5-4 with TRBJ2-5; D gene uncertain. Trimming took 4 bases from V and 1 from J, leaving 11 bases between them. Germline CDR1 is SGHNT and CDR2 is YYREEE (reference sequence). The CDR3 runs to 14 residues. The CDR3 loop reads CASSTGPLQETQYF. The CDR3, as DNA: TGTGCCAGCAGCACCGGACCCCTCCAAGAGACCCAGTACTTC.

V gene TRBV7-2 combines with J gene TRBJ2-7; 8 nucleotides agree with TRBD2. CDR3 length equals 15 residues. With V trimmed by 5 bases and J by 5 bases, 11 bases remained unmatched. The germline gives CDR1 SGHTA, CDR2 FQGNSA. The CDR3 DNA sequence: TGTGCCAGCAGCATTGGACGGGGGGGCCTAGACGAGCAGTACTTC. This encodes CASSIGRGGLDEQYF.

This rearrangement joins TRBV18 to TRBJ2-6; D is unclear. This CDR3 spans 17 amino acids. Germline assignment: CDR1 KGHSH and CDR2 LQKENI. With 6 bases removed from V and 0 bases from J, the gap between germline ends came to 15 bases. This CDR3 reads CASSRAMGNSGANVLTF. The CDR3 region has the DNA TGTGCCAGCTCTCGTGCTATGGGTAACTCTGGGGCCAACGTCCTGACTTTC. Filled out from reference TRBV18 and TRBJ2-6, the complete variable domain reads NAGVMQNPRHLVRRRGQEARLRCSPMKGHSHVYWYRQLPEEGLKFMVYLQKENIIDESGMPKERFSAEFPKEGPSILRIQQVVRGDSAAYFCASSRAMGNSGANVLTFGAGSRLTVL.

The V call is TRBV27, the J call TRBJ1-6, with TRBD1 as a possible D gene (5 bases). V was pared by 8 bases and J by 10 bases, with 18 bases between. This CDR3 region has 14 residues. The germline V gene has CDR1 MNHEY and CDR2 SMNVEV (reference sequence). Here the CDR3 DNA reads TGTGCCAGCGGGACGGTGGGGATGCCATCACCCCTCCACTTT. Residues: CASGTVGMPSPLHF.

The rearrangement uses TRBV2 and TRBJ2-3; TRBD1 or TRBD2 may be the D gene (5 bases each). This CDR3 is built from 14 residues. From germline, CDR1 is SNHLY and CDR2 FYNNEI. V was pared by 2 bases and J by 10 bases, with 16 bases between. The CDR3 here is CASSEYRGGGPQYF. In DNA form, the CDR3 reads TGTGCCAGCAGTGAATATAGGGGTGGGGGACCGCAGTATTTT.

The chain links TRBV5-1 to TRBJ2-1; D gene ambiguous. The CDR3 runs to 13 residues. Per the germline V gene, CDR1 is SGHRS and CDR2 is YFSETQ. V shed 5 bases and J shed 5 bases, with 11 bases lying between them. Here the CDR3 reads CASRGFRDNEQFF. CDR3 DNA sequence: TGCGCCAGCAGGGGATTTCGGGACAATGAGCAGTTCTTC. Complete variable domain (other parts from reference TRBV5-1 and TRBJ2-1): KAGVTQTPRYLIKTRGQQVTLSCSPISGHRSVSWYQQTPGQGLQFLFEYFSETQRNKGNFPGRFSGRQFSNSRSEMNVSTLELGDSALYLCASRGFRDNEQFFGPGTRLTVL.

In its sample, this clone was seen once. This chain links TRBV18 with TRBJ1-1; 7 nucleotides agree with TRBD1. The J segment lost 7 bases and the V segment lost 5 bases, leaving 10 bases of the junction unmatched. From germline, CDR1 is KGHSH and CDR2 LQKENI. The CDR3 loop spans 14 amino acids. In DNA form, the CDR3 reads TGTGCCAGCTCATCCTTCCGGGACAGAGATGAAGCTTTCTTT. Its protein product is CASSSFRDRDEAFF.

The chain recombines TRBV3-1 (or the pseudogene TRBV3-2) with TRBJ2-5, with 11 nucleotides matching TRBD1. J was trimmed by 5 bases and V by 1 base; bases with no gene match: 3. Germline V gene sequence: CDR1 LGHDT, CDR2 YNNKEL (reference sequence). This CDR3 comprises 15 residues. The DNA of the CDR3 is TGTGCCAGCAGCCAAGGGACAGGGGGCAAGGAGACCCAGTACTTC. Protein: CASSQGTGGKETQYF.

This clone came up a few times. CDR3 in DNA: TGTGCCAGCAGTTTGGACAGGGTCTCCTACGAGCAGTACTTC. Its translation: CASSLDRVSYEQYF. The chain couples TRBV2 to TRBJ2-7; 8 bases line up with TRBD1. The CDR3 is 14 residues long. In germline, CDR1 is SNHLY, CDR2 FYNNEI. The ends lost 5 bases at V and 0 bases at J; junction bases unmatched: 3.

This chain joins TRBV7-3 and TRBJ2-2; D is unresolved. Trimming took off 5 bases at V and 3 bases at J, with 10 bases between the two ends. CDR3 length: 14 residues. From germline, CDR1 is SGHTA and CDR2 FQGTGA. In DNA form, the CDR3 reads TGTGCCAGCAGCCCACAAGTTCACACCGGGGAGCTGTTTTTT. It translates to CASSPQVHTGELFF. The entire variable domain, with the rest obtained from reference TRBV7-3 and TRBJ2-2, is as follows: GAGVSQTPSNKVTEKGKYVELRCDPISGHTALYWYRQSLGQGPEFLIYFQGTGAADDSGLPNDRFFAVRPEGSVSTLKIQRTERGDSAVYLCASSPQVHTGELFFGEGSRLTVL.

This chain joins TRBV5-5 and TRBJ2-7; maybe TRBD2 (5 bases). Germline-derived CDR1 and CDR2 are SGHKS and YYEKEE (reference sequence). V was clipped by 4 bases and J by 2 bases, with 16 bases between them. CDR3 length: 15 residues. The CDR3 is CASSVDYPGAYEQYF. Written as DNA, the CDR3 is TGTGCCAGCAGCGTAGACTACCCTGGGGCCTACGAGCAGTACTTC.

J is TRBJ2-3 and V is TRBV12-3 or TRBV12-4, with a tentative D call TRBD2 (5 bases). The CDR3 is 12 amino acids. The V end lost 9 bases, the J end lost 2 bases, and 9 bases lay between the germline ends. DNA for the CDR3: TGTGCCAGTGGACTTAACACAGATACGCAGTATTTT. Translating gives CASGLNTDTQYF.

The chain combines TRBV30 with TRBJ1-1, with D maybe TRBD1 (5 bases). CDR1 is GTSNPN and CDR2 is SVGIG in the germline V gene (reference sequence). This CDR3 contains 12 residues. Trimming took 5 bases from V and 8 from J, leaving 15 bases between them. The CDR3 spells CAWGDWGSEAFF. For the CDR3, the DNA is TGTGCCTGGGGGGACTGGGGAAGCGAAGCTTTCTTT.

The rearrangement uses TRBV18 and TRBJ2-7, with D possibly being TRBD1 or TRBD2 (5 bases each). The germline V gene has CDR1 KGHSH and CDR2 LQKENI. The CDR3 is 17 residues long. Trimming stripped 3 bases from V and 0 bases from J, with 18 bases between. This CDR3 is CASSPSFGPGSSYEQYF. The DNA of the CDR3 is TGTGCCAGCTCACCGAGTTTTGGTCCAGGGAGCTCCTACGAGCAGTACTTC.

The CDR3 sequence is CASAAGDTQYF. CDR3 DNA: TGTGCCAGCGCTGCAGGAGATACGCAGTATTTT. This rearrangement joins TRBV25-1 to TRBJ2-3, with D unresolved. Trimming cost V 8 bases and J 5 bases, with 8 bases left between them. CDR3 length: 11 residues. Germline V gene sequence: CDR1 MGHDK, CDR2 SYGVNS.

V usage is TRBV5-5 and J usage is TRBJ1-1, with D possibly being TRBD1 (6 bases). Germline V gene lookup returns CDR1 SGHKS and CDR2 YYEKEE (reference sequence). The CDR3 is 15 amino acids. Trimming removed 1 base at V and 4 bases at J, with 14 bases between. The CDR3 is CASSLTQGQGTEAFF. The CDR3 DNA reads as TGTGCCAGCAGCTTGACTCAGGGGCAGGGCACTGAAGCTTTCTTT.

The chain combines TRBV5-5 with TRBJ2-3; D gene unclear. Per the germline V gene, CDR1 is SGHKS and CDR2 is YYEKEE (reference sequence). This CDR3 spans 15 amino acids. The germline V and J ends were trimmed by 4 bases and 0 bases, with 12 bases remaining between them. CDR3: CASSRTPSSTDTQYF. Here the CDR3 DNA reads TGTGCCAGCAGCCGGACCCCCTCTAGCACAGATACGCAGTATTTT. The whole variable domain, remainder taken from reference TRBV5-5 and TRBJ2-3, is DAGVTQSPTHLIKTRGQQVTLRCSPISGHKSVSWYQQVLGQGPQFIFQYYEKEERGRGNFPDRFSARQFPNYSSELNVNALLLGDSALYLCASSRTPSSTDTQYFGPGTRLTVL.

The V and J genes are TRBV19 and TRBJ2-1, with a weak D call TRBD2 (5 bases). CDR3 length: 14 residues. Germline CDR1 reads LNHDA; CDR2 reads SQIVND (reference sequence). With 7 bases removed from V and 0 bases from J, the gap between germline ends came to 10 bases. The CDR3 nucleotides are TGTGCCAGTACGACTACCAGCTCCTACAATGAGCAGTTCTTC. Its translation: CASTTTSSYNEQFF.